Listed below are T cell receptor beta chains from one sample, sequenced in a study of shared clonotypes between healthy human individuals. Sequenced by immunoSEQ multiplex PCR; TCRdb stores in-frame clones only, minus some. The sample consists of millions of clones, 90% to 95% of them appearing once. Sample: naive CD8+ T cells from PBMCs. These receptors came from a man younger than 35 in good health. Some clones in this sample may be carry-over from other donors' samples. Both conserved end residues are part of each CDR3. A D gene is named only where the DNA matches it firmly. Part of the rows lack a size; the others show once, few, many or a class for expanded clones.

J gene | D gene | V gene | clone size | CDR3 DNA | CDR3 protein
TRBJ1-4 | . | TRBV28 | . | TGTGCCAGCAAGGACATATCGGATGAAAAACTGTTTTTT | CASKDISDEKLFF
TRBJ2-2 | . | TRBV29-1 | . | TGCAGCGTTGGTGGCAGAAGGGGCGGGGACACCGGGGAGCTGTTTTTT | CSVGGRRGGDTGELFF
TRBJ1-1 | . | TRBV7-3 | . | TGTGCCAGCAGCTTAATTGGAGAGTTCACTGAAGCTTTCTTT | CASSLIGEFTEAFF
TRBJ1-5 | TRBD1 | TRBV5-1 | . | TGCGCCAGTAAAACCCGGGACAGGGGAGAAAGTAGCAATCAGCCCCAGCATTTT | CASKTRDRGESSNQPQHF
TRBJ2-1 | TRBD2 | TRBV6-5 | . | TGTGCCAGCAGTTACTCGATTCTAGCGGCCGAACAGTTCTTC | CASSYSILAAEQFF
TRBJ2-7 | . | TRBV27 | . | TGTGCCAGCAGTTTATTTAGGGGCTACGAGCAGTACTTC | CASSLFRGYEQYF
TRBJ1-4 | TRBD1 | TRBV7-9 | . | TGTGCCAGCAGCCCCGGGACAGGGGTGGGTGAAAAACTGTTTTTT | CASSPGTGVGEKLFF
TRBJ1-5 | . | TRBV6-5 | few | TGTGCCAGCAGTTACTCGGTGCTTCAGCCCCAGCATTTT | CASSYSVLQPQHF
TRBJ1-2 | TRBD1 | TRBV7-9 | . | TGTGCCAGCAGCCTAATGACAGGGCCGACCTATGGCTACACCTTC | CASSLMTGPTYGYTF
TRBJ2-3 | TRBD1 | TRBV19 | . | TGTGCCAGTAGTATACCGGGACAGGGGGCAGATACGCAGTATTTT | CASSIPGQGADTQYF
TRBJ2-1 | . | TRBV15 | once | TGTGCCACCAGCAGAGGAGGGGGAAGCGGCAATGAGCAGTTCTTC | CATSRGGGSGNEQFF
TRBJ2-3 | TRBD2 | TRBV15 | . | TGTGCCACCAGCAGAGAACAAACGGGAGGCCTCACAGATACGCAGTATTTT | CATSREQTGGLTDTQYF
TRBJ1-3 | TRBD1 | TRBV18 | . | TGTGCCAGCTCAACCGGGACAGGAGGAAACACCATATATTTT | CASSTGTGGNTIYF
TRBJ1-2 | . | TRBV10-2 | once | TGCGCCAGCACCTCGGGACCGCGCAATGGCTACACCTTC | CASTSGPRNGYTF
TRBJ1-1 | . | TRBV13 | . | TGTGCCAGCAGCTTAGGCCTTCGGGCGCCGAACACTGAAGCTTTCTTT | CASSLGLRAPNTEAFF
TRBJ2-3 | . | TRBV6-4 | . | TGTGCCAGCAGTGACTCTTACTGGGACACAGATACGCAGTATTTT | CASSDSYWDTDTQYF
TRBJ2-3 | TRBD2 | TRBV7-9 | . | TGTGCCAGCAGCTTAAGATTCGGGAGGGGAGCGCTAAGCACAGATACGCAGTATTTT | CASSLRFGRGALSTDTQYF
TRBJ2-3 | . | TRBV27 | . | TGTGCCAGCGGAACAGATACGCAGTATTTT | CASGTDTQYF
TRBJ2-5 | TRBD1 | TRBV19 | . | TGTGCCAGTAGTCCGCACGACAGGGCCTGGGAGACCCAGTACTTC | CASSPHDRAWETQYF
TRBJ2-5 | . | TRBV7-2 | once | TGTGCCAGCAGCTTAGCGGGCAGTCAAGAGACCCAGTACTTC | CASSLAGSQETQYF
TRBJ2-2 | . | TRBV28 | . | TGTGCCAGCAGGACGGACGCGAACACCGGGGAGCTGTTTTTT | CASRTDANTGELFF
TRBJ1-6 | . | TRBV27 | . | TGTGCCAGCACCCATAAGGGGGGGTACTCACCCCTCCACTTT | CASTHKGGYSPLHF
TRBJ1-3 | . | TRBV29-1 | few | TGCAGCGTTGTAGGGGCAAACACCATATATTTT | CSVVGANTIYF
TRBJ1-4 | . | TRBV11-1 | . | TGTGCCAGCAGCTCCGTAAAGGGGCGTGAAAAACTGTTTTTT | CASSSVKGREKLFF
TRBJ2-7 | . | TRBV19 | . | TGTGCCAGTAGTATTAGTGGGTCCTACGAGCAGTACTTC | CASSISGSYEQYF
TRBJ2-7 | . | TRBV6-6 | . | TGTGCCAGCAGCCCGACTAGTTGGGTGGACGAGCAGTACTTC | CASSPTSWVDEQYF
TRBJ2-7 | . | TRBV7-6 | . | TGTGCCAGCAGCTTAGCACCCCGATACGAGCAGTACTTC | CASSLAPRYEQYF
TRBJ2-3 | . | TRBV9 | . | TGTGCCAGCAGCGTAGAGGCGGGAAGCGCAGATACGCAGTATTTT | CASSVEAGSADTQYF
TRBJ1-2 | . | TRBV13 | . | TGTGCCAGCAGCTTAAGGATCGATTATGGCTACACCTTC | CASSLRIDYGYTF
TRBJ2-5 | . | TRBV29-1 | . | TGCAGCGTTTATGGGTACCAAGAGACCCAGTACTTC | CSVYGYQETQYF
TRBJ2-5 | . | TRBV30 | . | TGTGCCTGGAGTGCCTCTTCAGAGACCCAGTACTTC | CAWSASSETQYF
TRBJ2-3 | TRBD2 | TRBV7-6 | . | TGTGCCAGCAGCTTAGCGCTGGCTAGCGGGAGTTTGGATACGCAGTATTTT | CASSLALASGSLDTQYF
TRBJ2-1 | . | TRBV27 | . | TGTGCCAGCAGTTTTTTACTGGGGGACAATGAGCAGTTCTTC | CASSFLLGDNEQFF
TRBJ2-3 | TRBD2 | TRBV27 | . | TGTGCCAGCAGTTTAAGTACTAGCGGTAGCACAGATACGCAGTATTTT | CASSLSTSGSTDTQYF
TRBJ2-7 | TRBD1 | TRBV4-1 | . | TGCGCCAGCAGCCCCCGGGACAGGGCCCACGAGCAGTACTTC | CASSPRDRAHEQYF
TRBJ1-1 | . | TRBV7-6 | . | TGTGCCAGCAGCTCCGGGCCAGAAGCTTTCTTT | CASSSGPEAFF
TRBJ2-7 | . | TRBV19 | . | TGTGCCAGTAGTACCGGGGAGTACCCCTACGAGCAGTACTTC | CASSTGEYPYEQYF
TRBJ2-7 | TRBD1 | TRBV9 | once | TGTGCCAGCAGCGTAGGATCCGGACAGGACGAGCAGTACTTC | CASSVGSGQDEQYF
TRBJ2-7 | TRBD1 | TRBV5-4 | . | TGTGCCAGCAGCTTGGCGGCAGGGGGCTTTCTTCGCGAGCAGTACTTC | CASSLAAGGFLREQYF
TRBJ2-5 | TRBD1 | TRBV28 | . | TGTGCCAGCAGCCGGACAGGGTTTGCCTCCTCGAAGCAAGAGACCCAGTACTTC | CASSRTGFASSKQETQYF
TRBJ2-2 | . | TRBV16 | once | TGTGCCAGCAGCCAATTGGCAATCGTTGACAGTGTATTCTCGAACACCGGGGAGCTGTTTTTT | CASSQLAIVDSVFSNTGELFF